This T cell receptor beta chain was sequenced during a study of CD4 and CD8 cells across lung adenocarcinoma regions. In TCRdb, the PCR reads were re-called with MiXCR into one record per CDR3 protein. The sample includes 7,400 or so distinct CDR3 sequences, about 43% seen only once; the top ten take over 30%. Donors had localized lung adenocarcinoma, a non-small cell lung cancer. This CDR3 spans 15 amino acids. Looked up from germline, CDR1 is MGHRA and CDR2 is YSYEKL. Deletions cut 0 bases from V and 4 bases from J, with 10 bases between. This clonotype was sampled from a male donor with lung adenocarcinoma. The CD4 and CD8 labels of this study may be unreliable. The sample comprised CD4+ T cells from the margin of a lung tumor. The genes are TRBV4-1 and TRBJ2-1; no definite D call. CDR3 sequence reads: CASSQDFLGYNEQFF. As DNA, the CDR3 is TGCGCCAGCAGCCAAGATTTTTTGGGATACAATGAGCAGTTCTTC.